Each of the 27 T cell receptor beta chains below was sequenced from the same sample in a study of T cell responses to AZD1222 COVID-19 vaccine (dated by TCRdb to the early 2020s). The label giving this sample's time point can be read as: about 28 days (+/-7) after the second vaccine dose. Libraries were made using the immunoSEQ multiplex PCR assay. TCRdb stores this immuneACCESS table with in-frame sequences only. Part of the clones is absent; in the studies checked, under half of the shortfall reflects unresolved V genes, and no reason is known for the rest. The sample table lists 80,000 to 85,000 clones, approximately 90% of them with a count of one. Around 8% of the sample is taken by the ten largest. This specimen consisted of peripheral blood, obtained 28 days after the second AZD1222 dose. These receptors originate from an adult who received the AZD1222 COVID-19 vaccine.

About this clone: Germline and junction disagree at one end, which may indicate a read error. The rearrangement links TRBV28 to TRBJ1-1; 7 nucleotides align to TRBD1. The CDR3 is 14 residues long. The germline V gene encodes CDR1 MDHEN and CDR2 SYDVKM. This CDR3 reads CASSWGTVNTEVFF. DNA for the CDR3: TGTGCCAGCAGTTGGGGGACAGTGAACACTGAAGTTTTCTTT.

This clone was detected once. This chain links TRBV10-2 with TRBJ2-1; possible D gene TRBD2, 7 bases. The CDR3 is 16 amino acids. In germline, CDR1 is WSHSY, CDR2 SAAADI. Trimming stripped 0 bases from V and 10 bases from J, with 19 bases between. DNA for the CDR3: TGCGCCAGCAGTGAGTCGAGGGGGGGGCGGTACCTCGAGCAGTTCTTC. This gives the protein CASSESRGGRYLEQFF.

The chain uses TRBV2 and TRBJ2-5; D gene unclear. Germline V gene sequence: CDR1 SNHLY, CDR2 FYNNEI. V dropped 10 bases and J dropped 2 bases, with 11 bases sitting between them. The CDR3 loop spans 12 amino acids. The CDR3 nucleotides read TGTGCCACATCCAGGCAGCAAGAGACCCAGTACTTC. It translates to CATSRQQETQYF.

CDR3 sequence (DNA): TGTGCCAGCAGCCCAAACGGGGGCGGCAGGGCGGCAGATACGCAGTATTTT. Translated, it gives CASSPNGGGRAADTQYF. J is TRBJ2-3 and V is TRBV7-2, with D perhaps being TRBD1 or TRBD2 (6 bases each). V lost 5 bases and J 4 bases, leaving 22 bases between the germline ends. CDR3 size: 17 residues. The germline gives CDR1 SGHTA, CDR2 FQGNSA.

The chain employs TRBV7-2 and TRBJ2-7; 7 bases are a match to TRBD2. Germline V lookup: CDR1 SGHTA, CDR2 FQGNSA. V shed 4 bases, J shed 3 bases, and the junction held 9 bases outside the gene matches. The CDR3 runs to 15 residues. CDR3 sequence: CASSSPGREIYEQYF. For the CDR3, the DNA is TGTGCCAGCAGCTCCCCTGGGCGGGAGATCTACGAGCAGTACTTC.

This rearrangement joins TRBV5-4 to TRBJ2-2; D possibly corresponds to TRBD2 (5 bases). In germline, CDR1 is SGHNT, CDR2 YYREEE (reference sequence). Deletions cut 0 bases from V and 2 bases from J, with 17 bases between. This CDR3 is built from 18 residues. CDR3: CASSLGLTAILNTGELFF. CDR3 nucleotide sequence: TGTGCCAGCAGCTTGGGACTAACGGCAATCCTAAACACCGGGGAGCTGTTTTTT.

As for this clone: Given a much more abundant clone one base away, this may be a read error. The chain has TRBV7-2 and TRBJ2-3, with D hard to call. Germline V gene data show CDR1 as SGHTA and CDR2 as FQGNSA. V dropped 3 bases and J dropped 3 bases, with 1 base sitting between them. The CDR3 spans 11 residues. The CDR3 DNA reads TGTGCCAGCAGCTTGACAGATACGCAGTATTTT. The encoded protein is CASSLTDTQYF.

The rearrangement uses TRBV7-2 and TRBJ2-3; 7 bases are a match to TRBD2. The germline V gene has CDR1 SGHTA and CDR2 FQGNSA. The CDR3 spans 15 residues. V lost 0 bases and J lost 0; bases outside the gene matches: 0. The CDR3 DNA follows: TGTGCCAGCAGCTTAGCGGGAGGGAGCACAGATACGCAGTATTTT. Translated: CASSLAGGSTDTQYF.

This chain's CDR3 is CASLGLAGGDHYEQYF. The CDR3 DNA reads TGTGCCAGCCTCGGACTAGCGGGAGGGGACCACTACGAGCAGTACTTC. The rearrangement joins TRBV19 to TRBJ2-7; 15 bases are shared with TRBD2. With V trimmed by 9 bases and J by 3 bases, 9 bases remained unmatched. CDR1 and CDR2 (germline): LNHDA, SQIVND (reference sequence). This CDR3 has 16 amino acids.

The rearrangement joins TRBV10-3 to TRBJ1-1; unclear D gene. Germline-derived CDR1 and CDR2 are ENHRY and SYGVKD. This CDR3 is built from 13 residues. Between the trimmed V and J ends, which lost 4 bases and 1 base, there was a span of 7 bases. CDR3 in amino acids: CAISAEGNTEAFF. CDR3 bases: TGTGCCATCAGTGCAGAGGGGAACACTGAAGCTTTCTTT.

The CDR3 protein is CASRGKGGVNTEAFF. The CDR3 DNA reads as TGTGCCAGCAGGGGAAAGGGTGGGGTGAACACTGAAGCTTTCTTT. The chain has TRBV6-5 and TRBJ1-1, with no clear D. The CDR3 consists of 15 residues. Germline CDR1 MNHEY, CDR2 SVGAGI. V lost 6 bases, J lost 0 bases, and 14 bases lay in between.

The V gene is TRBV9, the J gene TRBJ2-1; D might be TRBD1 or TRBD2, each matching 5 bases. V was shortened by 0 bases and J by 9 bases, with 13 bases between the two germline ends. This CDR3 is 14 amino acids long. Germline V gene data show CDR1 as SGDLS and CDR2 as YYNGEE. The CDR3 is CASSVAGRYGEQFF. CDR3 coding DNA: TGTGCCAGCAGCGTAGCGGGACGCTATGGTGAGCAGTTCTTC.

For the CDR3, the DNA is TGTGCCAGCAGCCCCAGGACAGGGGGCTTAGAGACCCAGTACTTC. Translation gives CASSPRTGGLETQYF. This chain links TRBV11-2 with TRBJ2-5; the match to TRBD1 covers 11 bases. Germline values: CDR1 SGHAT, CDR2 FQNNGV. The CDR3 runs 15 residues. J gave up 4 bases and V 5 bases, and 6 bases lay outside the gene matches.

The V call is TRBV4-1, the J call TRBJ2-3, with D possibly TRBD2 on 6 matching bases. The CDR3 runs to 15 residues. Trimming pared 1 base from V and 2 bases from J, leaving 10 bases between. The germline V gene encodes CDR1 MGHRA and CDR2 YSYEKL. CDR3 coding DNA: TGCGCCAGCAGCCAAGGTCGGGAGCCCACAGATACGCAGTATTTT. Amino acids: CASSQGREPTDTQYF.

V usage is TRBV29-1 and J usage is TRBJ2-1; D unresolved. V gave up 6 bases and J gave up 5 bases, with 11 bases separating them. The CDR3 loop spans 12 amino acids. Looked up from germline, CDR1 is SQVTM and CDR2 is ANQGSEA. CDR3 sequence: CSVGSYDNEQFF. CDR3 nucleotide sequence: TGCAGCGTGGGTTCCTACGACAATGAGCAGTTCTTC.

The chain carries TRBV12-5 and TRBJ2-5; 9 positions agree with TRBD1. Germline lookup yields CDR1 LGHNT and CDR2 FRNRAP. This CDR3 has 14 residues. The V and J ends lost 4 bases and 2 bases, in that order; junction bases with no gene match: 2. In DNA, the CDR3 is TGTGCTAGTGGTTCCGGGACAGGGCAAGAGACCCAGTACTTC. It translates to CASGSGTGQETQYF.

V gene TRBV4-1 combines with J gene TRBJ1-1; TRBD1 matches at 7 bases. CDR3 length: 17 residues. Germline assignment: CDR1 MGHRA and CDR2 YSYEKL. The V gene end was trimmed by 5 bases and the J gene end by 6 bases; junction bases not matched to a gene: 18. The CDR3 DNA sequence: TGCGCCAGCAGCTACCGACAGGGCTCCCTTTTTTTCGCTGAAGCTTTCTTT. As protein: CASSYRQGSLFFAEAFF.

The rearrangement uses TRBV7-2 and TRBJ2-7, with TRBD2 identical over 14 bases. This CDR3 is built from 15 residues. V lost 1 base to trimming and J lost 5 bases; unmatched junction nucleotides: 1. Germline V gene data show CDR1 as SGHTA and CDR2 as FQGNSA. The CDR3 here is CASSLGGLAGDEQYF. The CDR3 bases are TGTGCCAGCAGCTTAGGGGGACTAGCGGGGGACGAGCAGTACTTC.

V is TRBV11-3 and J is TRBJ2-1, with 13 nucleotides matching TRBD2. This CDR3 comprises 15 residues. V was clipped by 5 bases and J by 7 bases; unmatched bases: 5. CDR1 is SGHNT, CDR2 YENEEA, per germline. The CDR3 coding sequence is TGTGCCAGCAGCCCACGACTAGCGGGAGGTAATGAGCAGTTCTTC. Translation: CASSPRLAGGNEQFF.

CDR3 coding DNA: TGCGCCAGCTCCCTGGGTCAGACCACCGGGGAGCTGTTTTTT. Translation: CASSLGQTTGELFF. The genes are TRBV5-1 and TRBJ2-2; D is uncertain. This CDR3 is 14 amino acids long. V was pared by 7 bases and J by 4 bases, with 14 bases between. The germline V gene encodes CDR1 SGHRS and CDR2 YFSETQ.

This chain connects TRBV19 to TRBJ2-7, with 8 positions matching TRBD2. The CDR3 is made up of 14 amino acids. V shed 5 bases and J 2 bases; nucleotides not matched to a gene: 5. Germline CDR1 reads LNHDA; CDR2 reads SQIVND (reference sequence). This CDR3 is CASSDAGGTYEQYF. DNA for the CDR3: TGTGCCAGTAGTGATGCGGGAGGCACCTACGAGCAGTACTTC.

The V call is TRBV5-6, the J call TRBJ1-2, with 7 bases lining up with TRBD1. The V segment lost 3 bases and the J segment 6 bases; nucleotides outside the gene matches: 5. The CDR3 sequence is 13 residues long. Looked up from germline, CDR1 is SGHDT and CDR2 is YYEEEE. The CDR3 DNA follows: TGTGCCAGCAGCTGGGGACAGACGGATGGCTACACCTTC. Its protein product is CASSWGQTDGYTF.

The chain links TRBV6-5 to TRBJ1-6; D remains ambiguous. Germline values: CDR1 MNHEY, CDR2 SVGAGI. CDR3 length: 15 residues. Trimming stripped 2 bases from V and 9 bases from J, with 14 bases between. The DNA for the CDR3 is TGTGCCAGCAGTTACCGTGACAAGCTAGGTTCACCCCTCCACTTT. This encodes CASSYRDKLGSPLHF.

The table lists this clone with a count of one. V usage is TRBV15 and J usage is TRBJ2-7, with D hard to call. Deletions cut 3 bases from V and 7 bases from J, with 19 bases between. CDR1 is LNHNV and CDR2 is YYDKDF in the germline V gene (reference sequence). This CDR3 is 15 amino acids long. The CDR3: CATSSEQLQTEEQYF. The CDR3 bases are TGTGCCACCAGCAGTGAACAACTTCAGACGGAAGAGCAGTACTTC.

This chain links TRBV3-1 (or the pseudogene TRBV3-2) with TRBJ1-2, with D unclear. The CDR3 covers 13 residues. V lost 2 bases and J lost 2, with 6 bases in between. Germline V gives CDR1 LGHDT, CDR2 YNNKEL (reference sequence). As DNA, the CDR3 is TGTGCCAGCAGCCAACAAGGGAACTATGGCTACACCTTC. Amino acids: CASSQQGNYGYTF.

The J gene is TRBJ2-7, the V gene TRBV28; TRBD2 matches 11 bases. The V and J ends lost 6 bases and 5 bases, in that order; junction bases with no gene match: 9. The CDR3 runs 15 residues. Germline CDR1 is MDHEN and CDR2 is SYDVKM. The CDR3 coding sequence is TGTGCCAGCAGACCTTCACTAGCGGGAGCTAACGAGCAGTACTTC. It codes for CASRPSLAGANEQYF.

This chain joins TRBV28 and TRBJ2-1; TRBD1 aligns across 10 bases. The V segment lost 7 bases and the J segment 4 bases; nucleotides outside the gene matches: 4. The CDR3 has 14 residues. CDR1 and CDR2 from the germline V gene are MDHEN and SYDVKM. CDR3 region: CASKRTGGYNEQFF. The CDR3 region has the DNA TGTGCCAGCAAGAGGACAGGGGGTTACAATGAGCAGTTCTTC.